The 12 T cell receptor beta chains below come from one sample, sequenced in a study of CD8 T cells in ankylosing spondylitis. TCRdb called the 5' RACE reads again in MiXCR, with one record for every CDR3 protein. The sample lists about 500,000 distinct CDR3 sequences, roughly 12% seen once, with nearly 7% in the top ten. Their target antigens are unknown. Study results and caveats: Typical of ankylosing spondylitis blood, it appeared, was a TCR beta motif of seven to nine highly homologous variants.

The sequencing sample was made of blood, either unsorted or a sorted T cell fraction (not recorded which). The receptors shown here come from a male donor with ankylosing spondylitis.

In DNA, the CDR3 is TGTGCCAGCAACCGGGATCTGGATACGCAGTATTTT. Amino acid sequence: CASNRDLDTQYF. This chain links TRBV2 with TRBJ2-3; D is perhaps TRBD2 (5 bases). Trimming cost V 7 bases and J 6 bases, with 11 bases left between them. Germline-derived CDR1 and CDR2 are SNHLY and FYNNEI. The CDR3 runs to 12 residues. Complete variable domain (other parts from reference TRBV2 and TRBJ2-3): EPEVTQTPSHQVTQMGQEVILRCVPISNHLYFYWYRQILGQKVEFLVSFYNNEISEKSEIFDDQFSVERPDGSNFTLKIRSTKLEDSAMYFCASNRDLDTQYFGPGTRLTVL.

The J gene is TRBJ1-1, the V gene TRBV5-1; D is unresolved. Germline CDR1 and CDR2: SGHRS and YFSETQ. The CDR3 is 11 residues long. V was cut by 4 bases and J by 7 bases, with 8 bases left in between. The CDR3 sequence: CASSGTNEAFF. As DNA, the CDR3 is TGCGCCAGCAGCGGAACAAATGAAGCTTTCTTT.

This clonotype appeared a few times. The chain employs TRBV12-3 or TRBV12-4 and TRBJ1-2; tentative D call: TRBD1 (6 bases). Trimming shortened V by 4 bases and J by 6 bases, and 12 bases separated the two germline ends. This CDR3 is 13 amino acids long. The CDR3 here is CASSSLQGDGYTF. CDR3 sequence (DNA): TGTGCCAGCAGTTCTCTACAGGGTGATGGCTACACCTTC.

This clonotype was seen repeatedly, ten times or more. This sequence joins TRBV20-1 and TRBJ2-1; D remains unclear. This CDR3 comprises 13 residues. Trimming pared 1 base from V and 8 bases from J, leaving 12 bases between. Germline V gene data show CDR1 as DFQATT and CDR2 as SNEGSKA (reference sequence). The CDR3 reads CSARARSAYEQFF. DNA of the CDR3: TGCAGTGCTAGAGCCCGTTCAGCCTATGAGCAGTTCTTC.

The genes are TRBV27 and TRBJ2-1, with 9 bases matching TRBD2. V trimming: 8 bases; J trimming: 4 bases; junction bases outside the gene matches: 12. Germline V gene sequence: CDR1 MNHEY, CDR2 SMNVEV (reference sequence). This CDR3 comprises 16 residues. In nucleotides, the CDR3 is TGTGCCAGCGGACCTACTCTAGCGGGAACGTACAATGAGCAGTTCTTC. Translation: CASGPTLAGTYNEQFF.

There are a few counts of this clonotype. CDR3 coding DNA: TGCAGTGCTGAAACTAGCGGGAGGGCCCTAGGTGTCCCAGATACGCAGTATTTT. It translates to CSAETSGRALGVPDTQYF. The chain links TRBV20-1 to TRBJ2-3, with TRBD2 identical over 13 bases. Germline V gives CDR1 DFQATT, CDR2 SNEGSKA (reference sequence). The junction had 15 bases not matched to a gene; V was cut back by 5 bases and J by 4 bases. The CDR3 contains 18 residues.

The rearrangement uses TRBV12-3 or TRBV12-4 and TRBJ2-3; 12 nucleotides align to TRBD2. The CDR3 is 17 residues long. After removal of 8 bases from V and 4 bases from J, the junction contained 13 bases not matched to a gene. The CDR3 nucleotides are TGTGCCAGCGCCCTAGCGGGAGGGTTACGAGTAGCAGATACGCAGTATTTT. Translated: CASALAGGLRVADTQYF.

V is TRBV12-3 or TRBV12-4 and J is TRBJ2-2, with 7 bases aligning to TRBD2. There are 16 residues in the CDR3. Trimming at V came to 6 bases and at J to 1 base, leaving 8 bases not matched to a gene. The CDR3 DNA reads TGTGCCAGCAGCACCCGGAGCGGGGAGAACACCGGGGAGCTGTTTTTT. Its translation: CASSTRSGENTGELFF.

This clonotype was observed a handful of times. The V and J genes are TRBV29-1 and TRBJ1-5; D uncertain. Germline-derived CDR1 and CDR2 are SQVTM and ANQGSEA. CDR3 length: 13 amino acids. V was pared by 5 bases and J by 4 bases, with 12 bases between. The CDR3 DNA sequence: TGCAGCGTTCGGTCAGGTTTGAATCAGCCCCAGCATTTT. It encodes CSVRSGLNQPQHF.

This chain uses TRBV25-1 with TRBJ1-5, with D possibly being TRBD1 (5 bases). The germline V gene has CDR1 MGHDK and CDR2 SYGVNS. Trimming took off 4 bases at V and 7 bases at J, with 8 bases between the two ends. CDR3 size: 12 residues. CDR3 in amino acids: CASSVEGQPQHF. The CDR3 nucleotides read TGTGCCAGCAGTGTGGAGGGGCAGCCCCAGCATTTT.

This clonotype was seen ten or more times. V usage is TRBV30 and J usage is TRBJ2-4; D perhaps matches TRBD2 (6 bases). The length of the CDR3 is 17 residues. V was pared by 7 bases and J by 0 bases, with 22 bases between. From germline, CDR1 is GTSNPN and CDR2 SVGIG (reference sequence). In DNA, the CDR3 is TGTGCCTACCGGAGGGGTACGTTGGCCCTAGCCAAAAACATTCAGTACTTC. It specifies CAYRRGTLALAKNIQYF.

This clonotype has at least ten counts. V is TRBV29-1 and J is TRBJ2-7; D might be TRBD1 (6 bases). Per the germline V gene, CDR1 is SQVTM and CDR2 is ANQGSEA. V was cut by 4 bases and J by 6 bases, with 22 bases left in between. The CDR3 spans 15 residues. The CDR3 loop is CSVVAHRTASREQYF. The CDR3 DNA sequence: TGCAGCGTTGTGGCACACCGGACAGCCTCGCGCGAGCAGTACTTC.